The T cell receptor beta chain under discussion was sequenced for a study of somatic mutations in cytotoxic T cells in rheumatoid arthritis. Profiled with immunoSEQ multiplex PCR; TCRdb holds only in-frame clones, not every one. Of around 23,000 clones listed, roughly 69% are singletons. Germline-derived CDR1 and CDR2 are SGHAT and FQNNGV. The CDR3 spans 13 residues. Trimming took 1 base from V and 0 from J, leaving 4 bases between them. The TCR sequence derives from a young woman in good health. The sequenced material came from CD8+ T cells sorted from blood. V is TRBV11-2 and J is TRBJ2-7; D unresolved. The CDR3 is CASSLGDSYEQYF. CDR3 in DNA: TGTGCCAGCAGCTTAGGAGACTCCTACGAGCAGTACTTC.